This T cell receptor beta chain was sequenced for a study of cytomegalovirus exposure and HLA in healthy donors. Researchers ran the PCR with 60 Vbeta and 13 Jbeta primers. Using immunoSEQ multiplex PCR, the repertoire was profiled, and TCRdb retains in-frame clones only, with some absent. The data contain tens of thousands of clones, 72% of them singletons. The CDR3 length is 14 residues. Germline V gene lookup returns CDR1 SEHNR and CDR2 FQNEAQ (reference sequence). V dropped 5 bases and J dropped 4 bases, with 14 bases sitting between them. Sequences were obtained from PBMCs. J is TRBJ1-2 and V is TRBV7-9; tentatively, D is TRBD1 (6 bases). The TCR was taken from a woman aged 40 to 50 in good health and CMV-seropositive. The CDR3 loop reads CASSTSDSTYGYTF. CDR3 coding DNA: TGTGCCAGCAGCACATCGGACAGCACCTATGGCTACACCTTC.